This T cell receptor beta chain appears in the sequencing data of a study of blood T cell repertoires in COVID-19 (TCRdb year 2020). Background on the whole study: The collaborator samples originated in the United States, Italy and Spain and spanned the acute and convalescent phases of COVID-19. A freely available public database, intended as a resource for researchers studying the immune response to SARS-CoV-2, is where the repertoires were released. Samples were obtained from the ongoing ImmuneRACE study (first 160 participants) and from 1,254 subjects provided by 6 global collaborators. The prospective study material was composed of cDNA or gDNA derived from T cells, B-cell-depleted T cells, or PBMCs. A de-identified subject ID, COVID-19 status, age in years and sex were almost always included in the sample metadata. Where HLA class I and class II types were available, the types were taken from metadata supplied by the sample provider, not from assay-based typing. The dataset comprised deeply sampled blood TCRbeta repertoires from subjects exposed to, actively infected with, or recovered from COVID-19. Paper-wide results and their limitations: How much clinical and demographic metadata was included differed by source and by participant, and the metadata was provided uncurated.

V and J lose 4 bases and 10 bases, and a span of 12 bases separates them. Sequences SGHRS (CDR1) and YFSETQ (CDR2) are obtained from the germline V gene. The CDR3 spans 13 residues, from the cysteine through the phenylalanine. CDR3 DNA only is kept here, 39 bases in frame from base 1. About this clone itself: Its binding antigen is unknown. No much larger clonotype is one base removed from it; base qualities were not supplied.

TCRbeta CDR3 regions were amplified from genomic DNA using the immunoSEQ Assay, a bias-controlled multiplex PCR. In the authors' own workflow: Nucleated cell counts per sample were estimated from amplification of reference gene primers within the assay. Sequence reads were collapsed and filtered to measure the absolute abundance of every unique TCRbeta CDR3 rearrangement. Productive Simpson clonality was computed per sample as the square root of Simpson's diversity index over productive rearrangements. TCRdb's version of the immuneACCESS table is confined to in-frame rearrangements and falls short of the full clone set. An unresolved V gene accounts for under half of the shortfall where checked; the remainder is of unknown origin. V, J and clone size derive from that table, while D and trimming were established from the DNA sequence. The sample data list roughly 190,000 clones, and 83% of these were observed just once. Approximately 6.5% of the sample is in the top ten clones.

Collaborating institutions collected whole blood in K2EDTA tubes following their own protocols. For TCRbeta analysis, collaborators shipped samples as frozen whole blood, isolated PBMCs, or DNA extracted from either of those sample types. The sequence is built from TRBV5-1 and TRBJ1-6; the D gene identity is not certain. This receptor was taken from a woman aged 40 to 50 with acute or convalescent COVID-19. Material: peripheral blood. The bases read TGCGCCAGCAGCGCCACTCGGGAGTCACCCCTCCACTTT. The resulting protein is CASSATRESPLHF.